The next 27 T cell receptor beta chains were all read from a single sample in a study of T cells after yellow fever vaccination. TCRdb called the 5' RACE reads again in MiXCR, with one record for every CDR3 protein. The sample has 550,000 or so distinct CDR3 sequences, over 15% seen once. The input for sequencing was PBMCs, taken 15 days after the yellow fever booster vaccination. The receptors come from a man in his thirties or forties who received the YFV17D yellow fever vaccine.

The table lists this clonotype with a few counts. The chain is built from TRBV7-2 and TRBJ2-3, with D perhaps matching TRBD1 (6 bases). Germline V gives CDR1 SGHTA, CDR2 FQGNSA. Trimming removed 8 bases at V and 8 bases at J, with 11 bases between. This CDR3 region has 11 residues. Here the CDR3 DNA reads TGTGCCAGCGGAACAGGGACTACGCAGTATTTT. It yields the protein CASGTGTTQYF.

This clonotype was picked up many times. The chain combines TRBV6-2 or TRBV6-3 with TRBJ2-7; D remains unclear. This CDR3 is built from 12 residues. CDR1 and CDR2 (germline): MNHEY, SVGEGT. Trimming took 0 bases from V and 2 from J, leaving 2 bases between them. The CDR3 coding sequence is TGTGCCAGCAGTTACTCGCCCTACGAGCAGTACTTC. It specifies CASSYSPYEQYF.

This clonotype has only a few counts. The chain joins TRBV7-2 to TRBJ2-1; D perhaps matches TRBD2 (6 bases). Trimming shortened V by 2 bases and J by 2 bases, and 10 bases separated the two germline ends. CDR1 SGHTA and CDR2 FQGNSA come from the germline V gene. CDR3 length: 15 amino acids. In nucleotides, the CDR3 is TGTGCCAGCAGCTTACCGGGACTCCCCTACAATGAGCAGTTCTTC. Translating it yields CASSLPGLPYNEQFF.

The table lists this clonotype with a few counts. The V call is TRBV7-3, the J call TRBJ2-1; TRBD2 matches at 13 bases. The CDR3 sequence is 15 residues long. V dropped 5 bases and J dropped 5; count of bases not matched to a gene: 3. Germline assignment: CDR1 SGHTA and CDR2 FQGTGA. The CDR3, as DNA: TGTGCCAGCAGCACCGGACTAGCGGGAGACAATGAGCAGTTCTTC. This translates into CASSTGLAGDNEQFF.

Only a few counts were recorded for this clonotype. The chain's CDR3 is CSARSANTGELFF. The CDR3 region has the DNA TGCAGTGCTAGAAGTGCGAACACCGGGGAGCTGTTTTTT. V is TRBV20-1 and J is TRBJ2-2; D gene uncertain. Germline CDR1 DFQATT, CDR2 SNEGSKA (reference sequence). V dropped 2 bases and J dropped 0 bases, with 4 bases sitting between them. CDR3 length: 13 amino acids.

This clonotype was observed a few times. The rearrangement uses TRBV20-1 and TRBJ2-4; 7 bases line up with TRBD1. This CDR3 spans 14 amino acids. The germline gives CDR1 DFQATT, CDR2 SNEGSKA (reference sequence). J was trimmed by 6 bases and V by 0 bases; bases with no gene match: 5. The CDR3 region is CSARDRGLVNIQYF. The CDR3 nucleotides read TGCAGTGCTAGAGATAGGGGGCTCGTAAACATTCAGTACTTC.

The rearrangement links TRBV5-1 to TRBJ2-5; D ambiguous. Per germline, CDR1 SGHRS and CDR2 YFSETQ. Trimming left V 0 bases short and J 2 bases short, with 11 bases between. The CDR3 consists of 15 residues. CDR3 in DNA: TGCGCCAGCAGCTTGGAGACTGACCTTCAAGAGACCCAGTACTTC. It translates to CASSLETDLQETQYF.

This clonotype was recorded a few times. DNA of the CDR3: TGTGCCAGCAGCCAAGAGGGACTCCACACCGGGGAGCTGTTTTTT. Translating gives CASSQEGLHTGELFF. The rearrangement links TRBV4-2 to TRBJ2-2, with D possibly being TRBD2 (6 bases). The CDR3 has 15 amino acids. Germline assignment: CDR1 LGHNA and CDR2 YNFKEQ. The V end was cut by 0 bases, the J end by 3 bases, with 8 bases between.

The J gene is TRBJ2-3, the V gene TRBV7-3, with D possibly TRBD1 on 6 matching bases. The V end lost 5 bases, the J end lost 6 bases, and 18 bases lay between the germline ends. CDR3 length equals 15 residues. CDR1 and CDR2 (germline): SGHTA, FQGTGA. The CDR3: CASSLRQASFDTQYF. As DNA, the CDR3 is TGTGCCAGCAGCCTGCGACAGGCCAGCTTTGATACGCAGTATTTT.

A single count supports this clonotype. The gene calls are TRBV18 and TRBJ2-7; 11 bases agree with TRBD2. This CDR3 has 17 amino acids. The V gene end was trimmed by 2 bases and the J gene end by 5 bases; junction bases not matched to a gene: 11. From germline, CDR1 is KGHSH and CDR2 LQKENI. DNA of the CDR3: TGTGCCAGCTCACCATGGAAGTTACTAGCGGGAGCCCACGAGCAGTACTTC. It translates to CASSPWKLLAGAHEQYF.

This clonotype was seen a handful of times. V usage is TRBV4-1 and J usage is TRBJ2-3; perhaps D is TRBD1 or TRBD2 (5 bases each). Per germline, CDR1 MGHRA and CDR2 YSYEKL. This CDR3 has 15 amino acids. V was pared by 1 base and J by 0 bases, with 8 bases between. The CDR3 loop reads CASSQGGASTDTQYF. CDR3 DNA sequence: TGCGCCAGCAGCCAAGGAGGGGCGAGCACAGATACGCAGTATTTT.

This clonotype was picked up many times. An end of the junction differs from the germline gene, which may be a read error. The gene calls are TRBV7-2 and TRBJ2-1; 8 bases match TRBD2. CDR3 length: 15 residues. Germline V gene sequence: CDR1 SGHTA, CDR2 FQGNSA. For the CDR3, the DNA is TGCGCCAGCAGCCCCGGGAGGGGATCCTACAATGAGCAGTTCTTC. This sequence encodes CASSPGRGSYNEQFF.

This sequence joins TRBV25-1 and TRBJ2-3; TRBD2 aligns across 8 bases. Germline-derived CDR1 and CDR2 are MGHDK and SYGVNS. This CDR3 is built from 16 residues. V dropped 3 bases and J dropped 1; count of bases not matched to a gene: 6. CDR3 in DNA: TGTGCCAGCAGTGACCTGAAAGCGGGGGGCACAGATACGCAGTATTTT. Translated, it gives CASSDLKAGGTDTQYF.

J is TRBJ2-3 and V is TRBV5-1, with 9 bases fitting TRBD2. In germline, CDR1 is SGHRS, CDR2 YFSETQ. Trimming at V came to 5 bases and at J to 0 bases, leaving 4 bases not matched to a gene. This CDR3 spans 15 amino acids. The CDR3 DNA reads TGCGCCAGCAGTATTAGCGGGAGAAGCACAGATACGCAGTATTTT. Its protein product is CASSISGRSTDTQYF.

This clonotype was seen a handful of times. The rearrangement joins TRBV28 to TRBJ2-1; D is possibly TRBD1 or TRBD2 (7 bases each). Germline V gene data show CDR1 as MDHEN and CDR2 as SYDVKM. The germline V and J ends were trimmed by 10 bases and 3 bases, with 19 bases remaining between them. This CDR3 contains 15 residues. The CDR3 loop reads CATRRGREIYNEQFF. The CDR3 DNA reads TGTGCCACACGAAGGGGGCGGGAGATCTACAATGAGCAGTTCTTC. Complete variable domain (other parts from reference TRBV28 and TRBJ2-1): DVKVTQSSRYLVKRTGEKVFLECVQDMDHENMFWYRQDPGLGLRLIYFSYDVKMKEKGDIPEGYSVSREKKERFSLILESASTNQTSMYLCATRRGREIYNEQFFGPGTRLTVL.

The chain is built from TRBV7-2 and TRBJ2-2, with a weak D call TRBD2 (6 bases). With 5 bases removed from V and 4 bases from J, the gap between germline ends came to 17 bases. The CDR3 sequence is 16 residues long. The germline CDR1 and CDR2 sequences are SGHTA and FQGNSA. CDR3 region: CASSLFGVAATGELFF. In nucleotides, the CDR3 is TGTGCCAGCAGCCTTTTCGGCGTAGCGGCCACCGGGGAGCTGTTTTTT.

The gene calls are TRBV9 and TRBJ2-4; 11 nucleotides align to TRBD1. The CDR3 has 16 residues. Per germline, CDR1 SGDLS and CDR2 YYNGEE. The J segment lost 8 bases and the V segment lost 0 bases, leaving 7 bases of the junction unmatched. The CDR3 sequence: CASSVEDRGHVHIQYF. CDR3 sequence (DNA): TGTGCCAGCAGCGTAGAGGACAGGGGGCATGTACACATTCAGTACTTC. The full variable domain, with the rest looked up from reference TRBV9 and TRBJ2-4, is DSGVTQTPKHLITATGQRVTLRCSPRSGDLSVYWYQQSLDQGLQFLIQYYNGEERAKGNILERFSAQQFPDLHSELNLSSLELGDSALYFCASSVEDRGHVHIQYFGAGTRLSVL.

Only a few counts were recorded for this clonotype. CDR3 loop: CASSAAGPYNEQFF. The CDR3 DNA follows: TGCGCCAGCAGTGCGGCGGGCCCGTACAATGAGCAGTTCTTC. The chain carries TRBV5-1 and TRBJ2-1; D perhaps matches TRBD2 (5 bases). CDR1 is SGHRS, CDR2 YFSETQ, per germline. CDR3 length equals 14 residues. V lost 5 bases, J lost 4 bases, and 13 bases lay in between. Full variable domain (missing parts from reference TRBV5-1 and TRBJ2-1): KAGVTQTPRYLIKTRGQQVTLSCSPISGHRSVSWYQQTPGQGLQFLFEYFSETQRNKGNFPGRFSGRQFSNSRSEMNVSTLELGDSALYLCASSAAGPYNEQFFGPGTRLTVL.

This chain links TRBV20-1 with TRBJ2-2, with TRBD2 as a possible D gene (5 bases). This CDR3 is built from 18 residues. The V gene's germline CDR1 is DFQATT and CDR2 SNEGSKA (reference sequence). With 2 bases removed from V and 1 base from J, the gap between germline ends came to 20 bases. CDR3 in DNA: TGCAGTGCTAGAAGCACGGAGGCGGCTAGCTGGAACACCGGGGAGCTGTTTTTT. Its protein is CSARSTEAASWNTGELFF.

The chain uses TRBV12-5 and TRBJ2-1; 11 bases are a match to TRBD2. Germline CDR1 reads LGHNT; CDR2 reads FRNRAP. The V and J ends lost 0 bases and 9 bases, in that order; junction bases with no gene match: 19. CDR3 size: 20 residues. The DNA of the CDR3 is TGTGCTAGTGGTTTGGTACAAAAAGATAACCTAGCGGGAGGAGGAAGTGAGCAGTTCTTC. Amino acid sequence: CASGLVQKDNLAGGGSEQFF. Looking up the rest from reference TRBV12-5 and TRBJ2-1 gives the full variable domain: DARVTQTPRHKVTEMGQEVTMRCQPILGHNTVFWYRQTMMQGLELLAYFRNRAPLDDSGMPKDRFSAEMPDATLATLKIQPSEPRDSAVYFCASGLVQKDNLAGGGSEQFFGPGTRLTVL.

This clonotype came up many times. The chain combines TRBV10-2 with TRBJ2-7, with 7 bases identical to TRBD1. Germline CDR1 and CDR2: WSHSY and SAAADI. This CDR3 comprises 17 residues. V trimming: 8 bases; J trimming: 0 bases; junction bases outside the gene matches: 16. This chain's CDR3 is CASCHSSSGQTSYEQYF. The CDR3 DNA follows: TGCGCCAGCTGCCACTCCTCCTCGGGACAGACCTCCTACGAGCAGTACTTC.

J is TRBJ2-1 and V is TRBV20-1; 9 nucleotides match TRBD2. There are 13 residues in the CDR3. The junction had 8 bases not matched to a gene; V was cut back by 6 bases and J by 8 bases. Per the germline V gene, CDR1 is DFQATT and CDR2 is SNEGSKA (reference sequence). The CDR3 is CSALRAGGYEQFF. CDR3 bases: TGCAGTGCCCTCCGGGCGGGAGGGTATGAGCAGTTCTTC.

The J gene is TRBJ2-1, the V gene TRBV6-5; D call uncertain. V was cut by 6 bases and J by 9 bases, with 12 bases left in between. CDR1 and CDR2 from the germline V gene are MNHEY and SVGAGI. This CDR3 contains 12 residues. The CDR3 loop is CASRNDLGEQFF. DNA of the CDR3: TGTGCCAGCAGAAATGACTTAGGTGAGCAGTTCTTC.

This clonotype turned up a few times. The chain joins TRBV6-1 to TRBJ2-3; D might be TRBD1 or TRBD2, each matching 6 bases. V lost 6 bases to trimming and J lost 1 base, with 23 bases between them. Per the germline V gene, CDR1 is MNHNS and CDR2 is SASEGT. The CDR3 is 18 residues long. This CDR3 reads CASRMRQASASRTDTQYF. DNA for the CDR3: TGTGCCAGCAGGATGAGACAGGCTAGCGCCTCACGCACAGATACGCAGTATTTT.

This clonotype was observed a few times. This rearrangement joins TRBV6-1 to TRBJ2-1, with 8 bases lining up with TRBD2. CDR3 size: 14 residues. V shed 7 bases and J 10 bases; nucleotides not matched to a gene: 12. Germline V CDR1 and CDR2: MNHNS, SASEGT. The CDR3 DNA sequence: TGTGCCAGCAAGGAAAGCGGGAGTGTACGAGAGCAGTTCTTC. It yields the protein CASKESGSVREQFF.

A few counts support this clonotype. CDR3 protein: CASSLKAGTEAFYEQYF. The CDR3 coding sequence is TGTGCCAGCAGCTTAAAGGCCGGGACAGAGGCTTTCTACGAGCAGTACTTC. V gene TRBV11-2 combines with J gene TRBJ2-7; the match to TRBD1 covers 7 bases. The germline V gene encodes CDR1 SGHAT and CDR2 FQNNGV. The CDR3 runs to 17 residues. Trimming took 2 bases from V and 3 from J; bases not matched to a gene: 13.

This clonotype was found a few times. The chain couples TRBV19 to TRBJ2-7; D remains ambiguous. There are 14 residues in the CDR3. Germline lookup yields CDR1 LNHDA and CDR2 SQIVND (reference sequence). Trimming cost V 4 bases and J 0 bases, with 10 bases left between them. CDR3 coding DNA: TGTGCCAGTAGTACGACGGACGCCTCCTACGAGCAGTACTTC. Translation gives CASSTTDASYEQYF. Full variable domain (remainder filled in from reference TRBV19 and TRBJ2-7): DGGITQSPKYLFRKEGQNVTLSCEQNLNHDAMYWYRQDPGQGLRLIYYSQIVNDFQKGDIAEGYSVSREKKESFPLTVTSAQKNPTAFYLCASSTTDASYEQYFGPGTRLTVT.